The clone carrying this T cell receptor beta chain has a count of ten or more. Its antigen remains unknown. The sample originates from a study of Graves' ophthalmopathy and Graves' hyperthyroidism. Study summary: Before any treatment was given, at initial diagnosis, peripheral blood was collected. Study-wide results and limits: Blood also held most thyroid clonotypes expanded above 0.001 frequency.

Investigators amplified TCR beta CDR3 regions from RNA transcripts. HTBI-primed first-round RT-PCR preceded second-round multiplex PCR. TCRdb itself ran the multiplex PCR reads through MiXCR, one entry per CDR3 protein. The table shows approximately 210,000 distinct CDR3 sequences, with 20% to 25% occurring only once. Other autoimmune diseases, uncontrolled infections, pregnancy or lactation excluded patients from enrollment. The authors used Ficoll-Paque density gradient centrifugation to separate PBMCs. The input was around 10 ml of fresh peripheral blood. The CDR3 contains 15 residues. V lost 6 bases and J lost 4; bases outside the gene matches: 10.

This chain joins TRBV12-3 or TRBV12-4 and TRBJ2-7; 9 bases are shared with TRBD1. The source of this sequence is a woman aged 50 to 60 with Graves' ophthalmopathy. Material: peripheral blood. In DNA, the CDR3 is TGTGCCAGCAGATACACCGGGACAGGGTCTTACGAGCAGTACTTC. Translated: CASRYTGTGSYEQYF.